This T cell receptor beta chain was recorded in a study of T-cell memory formation after mild COVID-19. The wider study: TCR clusters mostly belonged to single donors.

This clonotype has more than one count but fewer than ten. The CDR3 covers 14 residues. V lost 5 bases and J lost 2; bases outside the gene matches: 5. In germline, CDR1 is SEHNR, CDR2 FQNEAQ (reference sequence). Libraries for TCRalpha and TCRbeta carried sample barcodes and unique molecular identifiers via 5'RACE. TCRdb passed the 5' RACE reads through MiXCR, listing each CDR3 protein once. The data hold a few hundred thousand distinct CDR3 sequences, with less than 25% observed a single time. The clonotype comes from an adult woman who had mild COVID-19 (a few samples of this study predate the infection). Cell type and time point are not known. The sample was PBMCs or a T cell subset sorted from them (not recorded which). This chain uses TRBV7-9 with TRBJ2-7; 8 nucleotides agree with TRBD2. CDR3 residues: CASSEAGETYEQYF. In DNA, the CDR3 is TGTGCCAGCAGCGAAGCGGGAGAGACCTACGAGCAGTACTTC.